A single sample gave rise to the 2 T cell receptor beta chains below, sequenced in a study of T-cell reconstitution after alpha-beta-depleted transplantation in children. The library targeted TCRbeta and was prepared with unique molecular identifiers. TCRdb independently ran MiXCR on the PCR reads; one entry per CDR3 protein. This table holds approximately 390,000 distinct CDR3 sequences, roughly 11% found once. Source: PBMCs from the stem cell graft donor, taken from the stem cell graft. Receptors originate from a human donor who donated a stem cell graft to a child with acute myeloid leukemia.

The sample holds many counts of this clonotype. The chain joins TRBV12-3 or TRBV12-4 to TRBJ1-5, with D perhaps TRBD1 (5 bases). Trimming pared 3 bases from V and 2 bases from J, leaving 8 bases between. This CDR3 is 14 amino acids long. The CDR3 loop reads CASSFGDGNQPQHF. The CDR3 region has the DNA TGTGCCAGCAGTTTCGGGGACGGCAATCAGCCCCAGCATTTT.

This clonotype has a handful of counts. The chain recombines TRBV4-2 with TRBJ1-5; D is unclear. V lost 0 bases and J lost 4, with 10 bases in between. CDR3 length: 15 amino acids. Per the germline V gene, CDR1 is LGHNA and CDR2 is YNFKEQ. This CDR3 reads CASSQDGGLNQPQHF. The CDR3 nucleotides read TGTGCCAGCAGCCAAGACGGCGGACTAAATCAGCCCCAGCATTTT.